These T cell receptor beta chains were read from a single sample in a study of T cell responses to AZD1222 COVID-19 vaccine. Only in-frame clones appear in the TCRdb table, and some are missing; sequencing was by immunoSEQ multiplex PCR. The profile shows 140,000 to 150,000 clones, about 86% of them singletons. This specimen was peripheral blood, taken 28 days after the second AZD1222 dose. These receptors originate from an adult who received the AZD1222 COVID-19 vaccine. Each CDR3 is given with its conserved first and last residue. The order of the fields is V gene, J gene, clone size, D gene, CDR3 DNA, CDR3 protein. A D gene is named only where the DNA matches it firmly. Rows give clone size only sometimes, using once, few, many, or a class for an expanded clone.

V gene: TRBV19; J gene: TRBJ1-2; clone size: NA; D gene: NA; CDR3 DNA: TGTGCCAGTTCACCACAGGGTCAGGATGGCTACACCTTC; CDR3 protein: CASSPQGQDGYTF
V gene: TRBV15; J gene: TRBJ1-2; clone size: NA; D gene: TRBD1; CDR3 DNA: TGTGCCACCAGCAGAGACTTGGACAGGGAGTATGGCTACACCTTC; CDR3 protein: CATSRDLDREYGYTF
V gene: TRBV3-1/TRBV3-2; J gene: TRBJ1-1; clone size: NA; D gene: TRBD1; CDR3 DNA: TGTGCCAGCAGGGGACAGGGGTATAACACTGAAGCTTTCTTT; CDR3 protein: CASRGQGYNTEAFF
V gene: TRBV10-3; J gene: TRBJ2-7; clone size: NA; D gene: TRBD2; CDR3 DNA: TGTGCCACTAACGGGGGGGGGTGGGACTCCTACGAGCAGTACTTC; CDR3 protein: CATNGGGWDSYEQYF
V gene: TRBV28; J gene: TRBJ2-3; clone size: NA; D gene: NA; CDR3 DNA: TGTGCCAGCAGTTTTGGAGCGGCAAGCACAGATACGCAGTATTTT; CDR3 protein: CASSFGAASTDTQYF
V gene: TRBV27; J gene: TRBJ2-7; clone size: NA; D gene: NA; CDR3 DNA: TGTGCCAGCAGTTTAGGGCAGTTTTACGAGCAGTACTTC; CDR3 protein: CASSLGQFYEQYF
V gene: TRBV6-5; J gene: TRBJ2-7; clone size: NA; D gene: TRBD2; CDR3 DNA: TGTGCCAGCACCCTCCTACTAGCGGGTGCCTACGAGCAGTACTTC; CDR3 protein: CASTLLLAGAYEQYF
V gene: TRBV4-1; J gene: TRBJ2-1; clone size: NA; D gene: NA; CDR3 DNA: TGCGCCAGCAGGCCGGTATTTGGAAGCCGGGGCGATGAGCAGTTCTTC; CDR3 protein: CASRPVFGSRGDEQFF
V gene: TRBV2; J gene: TRBJ2-1; clone size: NA; D gene: NA; CDR3 DNA: TGTGCCAGGCGAACAGATGAGCAGTTCTTC; CDR3 protein: CARRTDEQFF
V gene: TRBV12-3/TRBV12-4; J gene: TRBJ2-1; clone size: NA; D gene: NA; CDR3 DNA: TGTGCCAGCACTCCGACAGGAGCGAGGGCGTTCTTC; CDR3 protein: CASTPTGARAFF
V gene: TRBV18; J gene: TRBJ1-6; clone size: NA; D gene: NA; CDR3 DNA: TGTGCCAGCTCACCCACTACGCTGAGCAGCGGGAATTCACCCCTCCACTTT; CDR3 protein: CASSPTTLSSGNSPLHF
V gene: TRBV10-3; J gene: TRBJ2-1; clone size: NA; D gene: NA; CDR3 DNA: TGTGCCATCAGTGGGGGGGACTTCCAGTTCTTC; CDR3 protein: CAISGGDFQFF
V gene: TRBV29-1; J gene: TRBJ2-7; clone size: few; D gene: NA; CDR3 DNA: TGCAGCGTGGCCACCCACCTTCGGGAGCTACAGTACTTC; CDR3 protein: CSVATHLRELQYF
V gene: TRBV19; J gene: TRBJ2-7; clone size: once; D gene: TRBD1; CDR3 DNA: TGTGCCAGTAGTGCCCGGACAGGGAATTACTACGAGCAGTACTTC; CDR3 protein: CASSARTGNYYEQYF
V gene: TRBV28; J gene: TRBJ1-1; clone size: few; D gene: NA; CDR3 DNA: TGTGCCAGCAGTTTGAGGATGAGCGAAGCTTTCTTT; CDR3 protein: CASSLRMSEAFF
V gene: TRBV5-1; J gene: TRBJ1-5; clone size: NA; D gene: NA; CDR3 DNA: TGCGCCAGCAGCTTGGCCGGGCAGGCTGATCAGCCCCAGCATTTT; CDR3 protein: CASSLAGQADQPQHF
V gene: TRBV2; J gene: TRBJ1-1; clone size: once; D gene: TRBD1; CDR3 DNA: TGTGCCAGCAGTTACCGGGACAGGGGGCAAAACACTGAAGCTTTCTTT; CDR3 protein: CASSYRDRGQNTEAFF
V gene: TRBV9; J gene: TRBJ2-3; clone size: medium-sized; D gene: NA; CDR3 DNA: TGTGCCAGCAGCGTAGGGGGATTCACAGATACGCAGTATTTT; CDR3 protein: CASSVGGFTDTQYF
V gene: TRBV12-3/TRBV12-4; J gene: TRBJ1-1; clone size: NA; D gene: NA; CDR3 DNA: TGTGCCAGCAGTTTACAGGGGAACACTGAAGCTTTCTTT; CDR3 protein: CASSLQGNTEAFF
V gene: TRBV29-1; J gene: TRBJ2-4; clone size: once; D gene: TRBD1; CDR3 DNA: TGCAGCGTAGGGGACAGGTCTATCTACAAAAACATTCAGTACTTC; CDR3 protein: CSVGDRSIYKNIQYF
V gene: TRBV4-1; J gene: TRBJ1-2; clone size: once; D gene: NA; CDR3 DNA: TGCGCCAGCAGCCAATACGAATGGACCCTAGGAGGCGATGGCTACACCTTC; CDR3 protein: CASSQYEWTLGGDGYTF
V gene: TRBV6-6; J gene: TRBJ1-5; clone size: NA; D gene: TRBD1; CDR3 DNA: TGTGCCAGCACCCGCGGCAGGGGGCAGTTCGGTCAGCCCCAGCATTTT; CDR3 protein: CASTRGRGQFGQPQHF
V gene: TRBV6-6; J gene: TRBJ1-6; clone size: NA; D gene: NA; CDR3 DNA: TGTGCCAGCAGCGAACAGGGAGTGGAATCACCCCTCCACTTT; CDR3 protein: CASSEQGVESPLHF
V gene: TRBV3-1/TRBV3-2; J gene: TRBJ2-6; clone size: once; D gene: NA; CDR3 DNA: TGTGCCAGCAGCCAAGATCTAGGGGCGACTGGGGCCAACGTCCTGACTTTC; CDR3 protein: CASSQDLGATGANVLTF
V gene: TRBV6-5; J gene: TRBJ1-5; clone size: NA; D gene: TRBD1; CDR3 DNA: TGTGCCAGCAGGGGACAGGGGGCTGGCAATCAGCCCCAGCATTTT; CDR3 protein: CASRGQGAGNQPQHF
V gene: TRBV7-2; J gene: TRBJ2-7; clone size: NA; D gene: NA; CDR3 DNA: TGTGCCAGCAGCCCGGCGTGGGCATCGAGCGAGCAGTACTTC; CDR3 protein: CASSPAWASSEQYF
V gene: TRBV2; J gene: TRBJ2-1; clone size: NA; D gene: NA; CDR3 DNA: TGTGCCAGCAGAGCCTCGGTAGGCAATGAGCAGTTCTTC; CDR3 protein: CASRASVGNEQFF
V gene: TRBV7-9; J gene: TRBJ1-4; clone size: NA; D gene: NA; CDR3 DNA: TGTGCCAGCCGCTTATTTGAAAAACTGTTTTTT; CDR3 protein: CASRLFEKLFF
V gene: TRBV19; J gene: TRBJ2-7; clone size: NA; D gene: TRBD1; CDR3 DNA: TGTGCCAGTACCCCTCGGACAGGCCAGGGCTACGAGCAGTACTTC; CDR3 protein: CASTPRTGQGYEQYF
V gene: TRBV14; J gene: TRBJ2-1; clone size: NA; D gene: TRBD2; CDR3 DNA: TGTGCCAGCAGCCAAGCCGGGGGGGTCAATGAGCAGTTCTTC; CDR3 protein: CASSQAGGVNEQFF
V gene: TRBV15; J gene: TRBJ2-7; clone size: NA; D gene: NA; CDR3 DNA: TGTGCCACCAGCAGAGATGGGGGGCGAGGTCGAGAGCAGTACTTC; CDR3 protein: CATSRDGGRGREQYF
V gene: TRBV7-9; J gene: TRBJ2-7; clone size: few; D gene: NA; CDR3 DNA: TGTGCCAGCAGCCCCAGAGGGGCCTCCTACGAGCAGTACTTC; CDR3 protein: CASSPRGASYEQYF
V gene: TRBV5-8; J gene: TRBJ2-5; clone size: NA; D gene: NA; CDR3 DNA: TGTGCCAGCAGCTCCTGGGGAAAGTGGCAAGAGACCCAGTACTTC; CDR3 protein: CASSSWGKWQETQYF
V gene: TRBV30; J gene: TRBJ1-5; clone size: NA; D gene: NA; CDR3 DNA: TGTGCCTGGAGTGTAGGCGGGGAGCCTTACAATCAGCCCCAGCATTTT; CDR3 protein: CAWSVGGEPYNQPQHF
V gene: TRBV11-2; J gene: TRBJ2-7; clone size: NA; D gene: TRBD2; CDR3 DNA: TGTGCCAGCAGGGCCCTTTGGCTAGCGGGATCCTACGAGCAGTACTTC; CDR3 protein: CASRALWLAGSYEQYF
V gene: TRBV5-4; J gene: TRBJ1-2; clone size: NA; D gene: TRBD1; CDR3 DNA: TGTGCCAGCAGCTCAGGGGGCTTTGGCTACACCTTC; CDR3 protein: CASSSGGFGYTF
V gene: TRBV21-1; J gene: TRBJ2-2; clone size: NA; D gene: NA; CDR3 DNA: TGTGCCAGCAGCCCCCGGGCCCAGATGAACACCGGGGAGCTGTTTTTT; CDR3 protein: CASSPRAQMNTGELFF
V gene: TRBV10-3; J gene: TRBJ1-1; clone size: NA; D gene: NA; CDR3 DNA: TGTGCCATCAGCGGGGACCCGGGGCGTGGTGAAGCTTTCTTT; CDR3 protein: CAISGDPGRGEAFF
V gene: TRBV4-2; J gene: TRBJ2-7; clone size: NA; D gene: TRBD2; CDR3 DNA: TGTGCCAGCAGCAGGGCTAGCGGCCTCAATTCCTACGAGCAGTACTTC; CDR3 protein: CASSRASGLNSYEQYF
V gene: TRBV4-1; J gene: TRBJ2-7; clone size: NA; D gene: TRBD1; CDR3 DNA: TGCGCCAGCAGCCAAGGAGGGGGCGACCAGTACTTC; CDR3 protein: CASSQGGGDQYF
V gene: TRBV11-2; J gene: TRBJ2-3; clone size: NA; D gene: NA; CDR3 DNA: TGTGCCAGCAGCTTAGGGGCCGGCCTCATTAGCACAGATACGCAGTATTTT; CDR3 protein: CASSLGAGLISTDTQYF
V gene: TRBV29-1; J gene: TRBJ1-4; clone size: NA; D gene: NA; CDR3 DNA: TGCAGCGTTGGCGGCGGGAATGAAAAACTGTTTTTT; CDR3 protein: CSVGGGNEKLFF
V gene: TRBV5-1; J gene: TRBJ2-7; clone size: few; D gene: NA; CDR3 DNA: TGCGCCAGCAGCTCCATTCGGGACACATCGCCGCAGTACTTC; CDR3 protein: CASSSIRDTSPQYF
V gene: TRBV28; J gene: TRBJ1-5; clone size: NA; D gene: TRBD1; CDR3 DNA: TGTGCCAGCAGGGGGGGACAGGGGATTCGGCATTTT; CDR3 protein: CASRGGQGIRHF
V gene: TRBV19; J gene: TRBJ2-1; clone size: NA; D gene: TRBD1; CDR3 DNA: TGTGCCAGTAGTATCGACAGGGGCTACAATGAGCAGTTCTTC; CDR3 protein: CASSIDRGYNEQFF
V gene: TRBV6-5; J gene: TRBJ2-5; clone size: NA; D gene: NA; CDR3 DNA: TGTGCCAGCAGTTGGGGCCCACGGCAGACCCAGTACTTC; CDR3 protein: CASSWGPRQTQYF
V gene: TRBV28; J gene: TRBJ2-7; clone size: NA; D gene: TRBD1; CDR3 DNA: TGTGCCAGCAGTCTGACAGGGTACGAGCAGTACTTC; CDR3 protein: CASSLTGYEQYF
V gene: TRBV7-2; J gene: TRBJ2-7; clone size: NA; D gene: NA; CDR3 DNA: TGTGCCAGCAGCTTCTTTCCCGGATCCCCATACGAGCAGTACTTC; CDR3 protein: CASSFFPGSPYEQYF
V gene: TRBV3-1/TRBV3-2; J gene: TRBJ1-5; clone size: NA; D gene: TRBD1; CDR3 DNA: TGTGCCAGCAGCCACATGACAGGGTCGCAGCCCCAGCATTTT; CDR3 protein: CASSHMTGSQPQHF
V gene: TRBV7-2; J gene: TRBJ2-1; clone size: NA; D gene: TRBD2; CDR3 DNA: TGTGCCAGCAGCTCCATGGGACTAGCATACAATGAGCAGTTCTTC; CDR3 protein: CASSSMGLAYNEQFF
V gene: TRBV3-1/TRBV3-2; J gene: TRBJ2-5; clone size: NA; D gene: NA; CDR3 DNA: TGTGCCAGCAGCAAGCCAGGGGTAGAGACCCAGTACTTC; CDR3 protein: CASSKPGVETQYF
V gene: TRBV5-1; J gene: TRBJ2-1; clone size: NA; D gene: NA; CDR3 DNA: TGCGCCAGCAGCTCAGTCGGGAGCTCCTACAATGAGCAGTTCTTC; CDR3 protein: CASSSVGSSYNEQFF
V gene: TRBV30; J gene: TRBJ2-5; clone size: NA; D gene: TRBD1; CDR3 DNA: TGTGCCTGGAGGGGACAGCCCAAGGAGACCCAGTACTTC; CDR3 protein: CAWRGQPKETQYF
V gene: TRBV27; J gene: TRBJ2-3; clone size: NA; D gene: NA; CDR3 DNA: TGTGCCAGCAACCTTAGGGGCGAAGATACGCAGTATTTT; CDR3 protein: CASNLRGEDTQYF
V gene: TRBV10-1; J gene: TRBJ1-5; clone size: NA; D gene: NA; CDR3 DNA: TGCGCCAGCAGTGAGTCTCGGTATCAGCCCCAGCATTTT; CDR3 protein: CASSESRYQPQHF
V gene: TRBV12-3/TRBV12-4; J gene: TRBJ2-3; clone size: NA; D gene: NA; CDR3 DNA: TGTGCCAGCAGTTTGGGGGGGGCCGATACGCAGTATTTT; CDR3 protein: CASSLGGADTQYF
V gene: TRBV5-4; J gene: TRBJ2-3; clone size: NA; D gene: NA; CDR3 DNA: TGTGCCAGCAGCTTTGAGGATGCTGACGCGACAGATACGCAGTATTTT; CDR3 protein: CASSFEDADATDTQYF
V gene: TRBV21-1; J gene: TRBJ2-7; clone size: NA; D gene: NA; CDR3 DNA: TGTGCCAGCAGCAAAGAGTGGCGAGGGAGTTTGGACGAGCAGTACTTC; CDR3 protein: CASSKEWRGSLDEQYF
V gene: TRBV5-6; J gene: TRBJ1-1; clone size: NA; D gene: NA; CDR3 DNA: TGTGCCAGCAGCCGAAAGGTGAACACTGAAGCTTTCTTT; CDR3 protein: CASSRKVNTEAFF
V gene: TRBV5-1; J gene: TRBJ1-6; clone size: NA; D gene: NA; CDR3 DNA: TGCGCCAGCAATCAGGGGACGGATTCACCCCTCCACTTT; CDR3 protein: CASNQGTDSPLHF